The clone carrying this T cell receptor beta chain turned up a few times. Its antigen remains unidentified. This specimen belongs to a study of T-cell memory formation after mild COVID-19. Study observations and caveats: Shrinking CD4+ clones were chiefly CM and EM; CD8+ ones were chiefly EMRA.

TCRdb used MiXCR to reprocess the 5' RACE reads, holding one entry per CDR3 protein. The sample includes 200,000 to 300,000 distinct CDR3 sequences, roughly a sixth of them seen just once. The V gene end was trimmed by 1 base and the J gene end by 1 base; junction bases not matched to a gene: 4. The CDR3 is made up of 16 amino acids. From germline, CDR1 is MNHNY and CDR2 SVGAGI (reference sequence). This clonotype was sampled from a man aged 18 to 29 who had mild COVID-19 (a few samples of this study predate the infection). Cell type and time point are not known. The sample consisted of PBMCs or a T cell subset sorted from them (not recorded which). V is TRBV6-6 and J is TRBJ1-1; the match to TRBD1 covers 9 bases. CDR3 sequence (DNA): TGTGCCAGCAGTTACTATCCGGGACAGGGGAACACTGAAGCTTTCTTT. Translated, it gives CASSYYPGQGNTEAFF.